This T cell receptor beta chain derives from a study of monozygotic twins with inflammatory bowel disease. In the case of this clonotype: Antigen specificity is unknown.

Study observations and caveats: IBD patients, compared with healthy twins, shared fewer clonotypes with others (especially with disease activity).

TCRdb reprocessed the 5' RACE reads and reports one entry per CDR3 protein, with no DNA. This repertoire comprises 110,000 or so distinct CDR3 sequences; its ten largest clones make up around an eighth. This sequence was found in a human donor with ulcerative colitis or Crohn's disease, or a healthy co-twin of an affected twin (not recorded which). Sequencing used blood.

This chain's CDR3 is CSARAGALYEQYF. The V call is TRBV20-1, the J call TRBJ2-7; TCRdb's D call of TRBD2 is untestable without DNA. The CDR3 is 13 residues long. Germline assignment: CDR1 DFQATT and CDR2 SNEGSKA (reference sequence).